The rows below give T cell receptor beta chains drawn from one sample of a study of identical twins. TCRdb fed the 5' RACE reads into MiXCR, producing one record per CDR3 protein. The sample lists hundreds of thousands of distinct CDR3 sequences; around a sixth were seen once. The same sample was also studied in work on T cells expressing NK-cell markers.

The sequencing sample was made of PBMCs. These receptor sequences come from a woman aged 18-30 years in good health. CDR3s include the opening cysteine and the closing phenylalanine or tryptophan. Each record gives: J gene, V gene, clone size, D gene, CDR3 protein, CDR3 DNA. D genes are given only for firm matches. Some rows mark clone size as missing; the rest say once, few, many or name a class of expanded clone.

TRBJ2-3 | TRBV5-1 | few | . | CASSLETPQDTQYF | TGCGCCAGCAGCTTGGAGACTCCTCAAGATACGCAGTATTTT
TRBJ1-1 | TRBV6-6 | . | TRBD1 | CASSPTGIEAFF | TGTGCCAGCAGCCCGACAGGGATTGAAGCTTTCTTT
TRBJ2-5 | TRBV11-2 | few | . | CASSIGTTLRGETQYF | TGTGCCAGCAGCATCGGAACCACTCTACGAGGGGAGACCCAGTACTTC
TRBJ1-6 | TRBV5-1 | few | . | CASSRGDSHDYNSPLHF | TGCGCCAGCAGCCGGGGAGACAGCCATGACTATAATTCACCCCTCCACTTT
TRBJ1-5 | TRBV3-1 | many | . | CASSQDRTAGQPQHF | TGTGCCAGCAGCCAAGATAGGACAGCGGGGCAGCCCCAGCATTTT
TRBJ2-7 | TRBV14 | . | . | CASSHGRDVASYEQYF | TGTGCCAGCAGCCATGGCCGGGACGTAGCCTCCTACGAGCAGTACTTC
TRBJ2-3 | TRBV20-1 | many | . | CSAQVQFGDTQYF | TGCAGTGCCCAGGTGCAGTTTGGGGATACGCAGTATTTT
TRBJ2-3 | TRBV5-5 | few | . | CASSTGWFSTDTQYF | TGTGCCAGCAGCACGGGTTGGTTTAGCACAGATACGCAGTATTTT
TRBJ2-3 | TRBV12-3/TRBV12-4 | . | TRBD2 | CASSLGASGPQHTQYF | TGTGCCAGCAGTTTGGGAGCTAGCGGACCACAGCATACGCAGTATTTT
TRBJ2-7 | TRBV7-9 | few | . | CASSLGPMGTYEQYF | TGTGCCAGCAGCTTAGGCCCTATGGGGACATACGAGCAGTACTTC
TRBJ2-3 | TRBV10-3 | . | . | CAIRQVEDTQYF | TGTGCCATCAGACAGGTGGAGGATACGCAGTATTTT
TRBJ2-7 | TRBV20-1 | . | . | CSARQETYEQYF | TGCAGTGCTAGACAGGAGACCTACGAGCAGTACTTC
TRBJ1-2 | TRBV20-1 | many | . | CSARDEAGLRYGYTF | TGCAGTGCTAGAGACGAGGCAGGTTTACGATATGGCTACACCTTC
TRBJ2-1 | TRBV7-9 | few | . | CASGARGNPSSYNEQFF | TGTGCCAGCGGGGCCCGGGGCAACCCGAGCTCCTACAATGAGCAGTTCTTC
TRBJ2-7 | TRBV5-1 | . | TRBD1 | CASSTRDRSDEQYF | TGCGCCAGCAGCACGAGGGACAGGTCTGACGAGCAGTACTTC
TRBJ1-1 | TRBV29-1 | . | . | CSATRGETEAFF | TGCAGCGCGACCAGAGGGGAAACTGAAGCTTTCTTT